This T cell receptor beta chain was identified in a study of OX40 agonist ivuxolimab in advanced cancers. Some clones are missing from TCRdb's copy, which holds only in-frame ones; the method was immunoSEQ multiplex PCR. The sample comprises tens of thousands of clones, 65% to 90% of which are singletons, and about 2% rests with the top ten. J gave up 2 bases and V 3 bases, and 2 bases lay outside the gene matches. The CDR3 has 16 residues. Germline lookup yields CDR1 SGHTA and CDR2 FQGTGA. The sequencing here drew on CD4+ or CD8+ T cells sorted from blood, taken in a trial of the OX40 agonist ivuxolimab. V and J are TRBV7-3 and TRBJ2-3; 13 bases match TRBD2. The receptor comes from an adult with an advanced solid tumor such as melanoma, head and neck, liver or kidney cancer. In DNA, the CDR3 is TGTGCCAGCAGCTTCGGACTAGCGGGGGCCACAGATACGCAGTATTTT. Protein: CASSFGLAGATDTQYF.